This T cell receptor beta chain was profiled in a study of blood T cell repertoires in COVID-19. Clones were sequenced by immunoSEQ multiplex PCR, and TCRdb holds only the in-frame ones, with some missing. This table holds 250,000 to 350,000 clones, approximately 90% found once. Looked up from germline, CDR1 is SGHVS and CDR2 is FNYEAQ. The length of the CDR3 is 12 residues. Trimming left V 4 bases short and J 10 bases short, with 11 bases between. Each participant's cohort was designated according to participant-reported clinical history. The source material was PBMCs or T cells enriched from blood (not recorded which). This receptor was taken from a woman in her 50s who had recovered from COVID-19. The rearrangement uses TRBV7-6 and TRBJ2-1; D is uncertain. CDR3 DNA sequence: TGTGCCAGCAGCTCCCCTCCCGGGGAGCAGTTCTTC. Translating gives CASSSPPGEQFF.